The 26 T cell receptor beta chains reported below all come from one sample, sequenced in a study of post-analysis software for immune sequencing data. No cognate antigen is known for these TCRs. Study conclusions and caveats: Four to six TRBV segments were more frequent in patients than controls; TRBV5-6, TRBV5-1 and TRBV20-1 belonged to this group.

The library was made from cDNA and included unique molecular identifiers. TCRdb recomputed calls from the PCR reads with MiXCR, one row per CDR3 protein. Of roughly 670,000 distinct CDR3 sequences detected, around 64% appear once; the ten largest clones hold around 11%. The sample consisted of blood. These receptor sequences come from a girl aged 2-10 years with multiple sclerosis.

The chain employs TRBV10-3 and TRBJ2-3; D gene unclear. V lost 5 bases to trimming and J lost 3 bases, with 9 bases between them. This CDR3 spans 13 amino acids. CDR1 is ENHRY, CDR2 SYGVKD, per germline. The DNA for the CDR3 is TGTGCCATCAGTTTAGAACAGACAGATACGCAGTATTTT. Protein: CAISLEQTDTQYF.

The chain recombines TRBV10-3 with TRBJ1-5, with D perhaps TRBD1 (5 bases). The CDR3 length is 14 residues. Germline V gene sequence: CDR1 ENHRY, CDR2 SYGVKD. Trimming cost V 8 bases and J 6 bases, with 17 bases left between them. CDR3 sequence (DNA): TGTGCCATCTCCGGGACGGCCGGCGGTCAGCCCCAGCATTTT. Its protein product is CAISGTAGGQPQHF.

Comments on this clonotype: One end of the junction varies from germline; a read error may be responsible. CDR3 sequence (DNA): TGCAGTGCTAGAGACCGGGGGTCATATGGCTACATCTTC. Translation: CSARDRGSYGYIF. The chain is built from TRBV20-1 and TRBJ1-2, with a tentative D call TRBD1 (5 bases). Per germline, CDR1 DFQATT and CDR2 SNEGSKA (reference sequence). The CDR3 totals 13 residues.

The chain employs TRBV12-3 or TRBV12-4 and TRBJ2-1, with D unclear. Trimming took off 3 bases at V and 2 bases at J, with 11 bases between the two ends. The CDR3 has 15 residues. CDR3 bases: TGTGCCAGCAGTTTTTCAACGGGTGCCTACAATGAGCAGTTCTTC. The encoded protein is CASSFSTGAYNEQFF.

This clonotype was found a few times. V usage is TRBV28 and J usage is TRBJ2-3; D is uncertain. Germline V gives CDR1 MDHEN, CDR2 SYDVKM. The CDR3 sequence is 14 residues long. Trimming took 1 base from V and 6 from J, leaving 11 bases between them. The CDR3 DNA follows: TGTGCCAGCAGTTTATCGAGTGAGGTGGATACGCAGTATTTT. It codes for CASSLSSEVDTQYF.

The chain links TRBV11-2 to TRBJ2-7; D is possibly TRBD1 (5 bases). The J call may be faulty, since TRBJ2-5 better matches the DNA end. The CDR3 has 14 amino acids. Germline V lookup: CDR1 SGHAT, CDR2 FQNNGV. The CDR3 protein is CASSLAGIGETQYF. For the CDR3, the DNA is TGTGCCAGCAGCTTAGCAGGGATTGGAGAGACCCAGTACTTC.

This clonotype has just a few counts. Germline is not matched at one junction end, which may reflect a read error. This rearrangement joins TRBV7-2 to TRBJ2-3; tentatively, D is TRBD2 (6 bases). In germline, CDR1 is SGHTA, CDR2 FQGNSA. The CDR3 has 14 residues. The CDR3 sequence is CAGSSEGPTDTQYF. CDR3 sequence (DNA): TGTGCCGGCAGCTCGGAGGGCCCGACAGATACGCAGTATTTT.

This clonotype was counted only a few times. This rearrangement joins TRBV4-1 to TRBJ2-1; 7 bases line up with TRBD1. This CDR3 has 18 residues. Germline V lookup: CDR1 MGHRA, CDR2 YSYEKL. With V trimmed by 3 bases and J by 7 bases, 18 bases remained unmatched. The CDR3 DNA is TGCGCCAGCAGCCAGCCCGACAGGGTACATTTCCGTTGGAATGAGCAGTTCTTC. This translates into CASSQPDRVHFRWNEQFF.

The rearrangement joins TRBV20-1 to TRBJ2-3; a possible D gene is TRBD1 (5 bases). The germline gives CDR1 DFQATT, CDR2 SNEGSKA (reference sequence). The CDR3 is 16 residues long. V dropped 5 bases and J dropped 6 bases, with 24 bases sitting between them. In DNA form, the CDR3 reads TGCAGTGCTTCTCAACATGGGCAGGGTCTGGTGGATACGCAGTATTTT. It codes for CSASQHGQGLVDTQYF.

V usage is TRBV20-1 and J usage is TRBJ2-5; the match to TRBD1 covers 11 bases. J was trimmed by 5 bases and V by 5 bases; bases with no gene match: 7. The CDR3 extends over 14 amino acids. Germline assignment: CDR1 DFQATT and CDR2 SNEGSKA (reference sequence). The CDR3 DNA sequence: TGCAGTGCTGAGCCGGGACAGGGGGGGGAGACCCAGTACTTC. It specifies CSAEPGQGGETQYF.

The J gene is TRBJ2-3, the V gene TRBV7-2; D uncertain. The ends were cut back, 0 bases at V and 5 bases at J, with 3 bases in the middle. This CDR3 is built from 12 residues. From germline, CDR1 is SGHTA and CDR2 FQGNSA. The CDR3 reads CASSLAKDTQYF. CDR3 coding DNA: TGTGCCAGCAGCTTAGCTAAAGATACGCAGTATTTT.

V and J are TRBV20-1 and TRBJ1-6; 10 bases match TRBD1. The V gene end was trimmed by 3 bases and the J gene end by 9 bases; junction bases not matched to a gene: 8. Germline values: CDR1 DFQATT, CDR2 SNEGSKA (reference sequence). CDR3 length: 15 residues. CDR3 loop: CSASGSGTGASPLHF. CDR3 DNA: TGCAGTGCTAGTGGCTCCGGGACAGGGGCTTCACCCCTCCACTTT.

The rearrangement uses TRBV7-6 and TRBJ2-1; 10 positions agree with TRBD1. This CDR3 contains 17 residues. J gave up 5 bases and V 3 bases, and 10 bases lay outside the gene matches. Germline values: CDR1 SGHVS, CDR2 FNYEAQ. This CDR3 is CASSLRRDRGYHNEQFF. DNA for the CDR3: TGTGCCAGCAGCTTGAGGCGGGACAGGGGTTACCACAATGAGCAGTTCTTC. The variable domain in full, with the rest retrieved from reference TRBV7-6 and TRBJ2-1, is GAGVSQSPRYKVTKRGQDVALRCDPISGHVSLYWYRQALGQGPEFLTYFNYEAQQDKSGLPNDRFSAERPEGSISTLTIQRTEQRDSAMYRCASSLRRDRGYHNEQFFGPGTRLTVL.

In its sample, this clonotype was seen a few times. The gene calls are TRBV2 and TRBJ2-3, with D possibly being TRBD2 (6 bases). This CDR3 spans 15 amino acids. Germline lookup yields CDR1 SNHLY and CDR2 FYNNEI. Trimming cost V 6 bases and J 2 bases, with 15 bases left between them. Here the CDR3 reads CASRRLGSDTDTQYF. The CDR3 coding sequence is TGTGCCAGCAGAAGACTAGGTTCCGACACAGATACGCAGTATTTT.

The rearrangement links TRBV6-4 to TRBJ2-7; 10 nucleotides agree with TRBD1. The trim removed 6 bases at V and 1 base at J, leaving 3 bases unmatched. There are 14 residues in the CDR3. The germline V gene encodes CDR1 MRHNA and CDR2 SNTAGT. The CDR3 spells CASRGQGWSYEQYF. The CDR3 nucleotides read TGTGCCAGCAGGGGACAGGGGTGGTCCTACGAGCAGTACTTC.

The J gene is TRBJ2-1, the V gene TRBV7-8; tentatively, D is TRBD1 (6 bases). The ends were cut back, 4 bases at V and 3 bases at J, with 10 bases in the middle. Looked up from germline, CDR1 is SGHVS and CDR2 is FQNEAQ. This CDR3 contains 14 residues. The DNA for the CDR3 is TGTGCCAGCAGCTGGACAGTTAACTACAATGAGCAGTTCTTC. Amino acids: CASSWTVNYNEQFF. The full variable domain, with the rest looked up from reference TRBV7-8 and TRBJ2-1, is GAGVSQSPRYKVAKRGQDVALRCDPISGHVSLFWYQQALGQGPEFLTYFQNEAQLDKSGLPSDRFFAERPEGSVSTLKIQRTQQEDSAVYLCASSWTVNYNEQFFGPGTRLTVL.

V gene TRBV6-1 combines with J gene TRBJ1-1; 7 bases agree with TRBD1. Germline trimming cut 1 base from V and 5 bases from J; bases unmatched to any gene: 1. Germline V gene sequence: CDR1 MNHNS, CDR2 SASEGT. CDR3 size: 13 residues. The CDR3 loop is CASSEDRGTEAFF. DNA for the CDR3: TGTGCCAGCAGTGAAGACAGGGGAACTGAAGCTTTCTTT.

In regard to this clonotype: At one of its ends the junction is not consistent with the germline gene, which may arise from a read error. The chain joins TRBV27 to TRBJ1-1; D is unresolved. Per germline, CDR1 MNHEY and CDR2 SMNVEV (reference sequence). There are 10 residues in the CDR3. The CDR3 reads CASSFQNDHF. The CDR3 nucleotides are TGTGCCAGCAGTTTTCAAAACGACCACTTT.

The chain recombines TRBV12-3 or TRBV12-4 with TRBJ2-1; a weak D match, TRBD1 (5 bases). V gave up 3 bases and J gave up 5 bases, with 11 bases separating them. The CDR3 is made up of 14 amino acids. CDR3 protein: CASSFVDRNNEQFF. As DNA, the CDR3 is TGTGCCAGCAGTTTCGTTGACAGAAACAATGAGCAGTTCTTC.

CDR3 DNA sequence: TGTGCCAGCAGGGCCATCTTGGGCAGGGTCTCCTACAATGAGCAGTTCTTC. The encoded protein is CASRAILGRVSYNEQFF. The V call is TRBV2, the J call TRBJ2-1; the D gene is possibly TRBD1 (5 bases). The CDR3 totals 17 residues. Germline V gene data show CDR1 as SNHLY and CDR2 as FYNNEI. V lost 6 bases and J lost 0, with 18 bases in between.

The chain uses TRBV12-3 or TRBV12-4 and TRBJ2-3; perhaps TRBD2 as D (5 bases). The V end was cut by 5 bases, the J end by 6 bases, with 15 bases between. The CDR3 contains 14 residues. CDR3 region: CASSREGEADTQYF. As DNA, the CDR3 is TGTGCCAGCAGTAGAGAGGGCGAGGCGGATACGCAGTATTTT.

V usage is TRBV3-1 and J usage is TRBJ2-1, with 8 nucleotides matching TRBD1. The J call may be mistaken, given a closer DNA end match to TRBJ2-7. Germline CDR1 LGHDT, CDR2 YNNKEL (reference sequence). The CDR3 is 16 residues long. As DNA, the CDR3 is TGTGCCAGCAGCCAGCACACAGGGGGAAAATACAATGAGCAGTACTTC. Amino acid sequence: CASSQHTGGKYNEQYF.

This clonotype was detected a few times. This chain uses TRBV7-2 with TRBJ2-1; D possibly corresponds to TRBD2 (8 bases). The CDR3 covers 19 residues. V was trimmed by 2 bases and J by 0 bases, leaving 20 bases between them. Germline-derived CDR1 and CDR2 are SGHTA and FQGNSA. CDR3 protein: CASSLIPGAGDSSYNEQFF. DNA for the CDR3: TGTGCCAGCAGCTTAATCCCCGGAGCGGGGGACAGCTCCTACAATGAGCAGTTCTTC.

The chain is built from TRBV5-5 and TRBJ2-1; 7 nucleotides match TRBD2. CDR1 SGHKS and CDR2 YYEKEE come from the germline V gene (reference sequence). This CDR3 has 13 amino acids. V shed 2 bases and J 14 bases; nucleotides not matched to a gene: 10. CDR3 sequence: CASSLSLTSIKFF. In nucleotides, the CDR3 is TGTGCCAGCAGCTTATCCCTGACTAGCATTAAGTTCTTC.

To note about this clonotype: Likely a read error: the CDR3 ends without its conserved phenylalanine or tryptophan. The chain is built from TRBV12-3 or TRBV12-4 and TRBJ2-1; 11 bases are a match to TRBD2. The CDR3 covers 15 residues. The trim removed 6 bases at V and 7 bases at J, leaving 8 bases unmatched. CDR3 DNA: TGTGCCAGCAGCCCGACTAGCGGGATAGGTAATGAGCAGTTCCTC. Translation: CASSPTSGIGNEQFL.

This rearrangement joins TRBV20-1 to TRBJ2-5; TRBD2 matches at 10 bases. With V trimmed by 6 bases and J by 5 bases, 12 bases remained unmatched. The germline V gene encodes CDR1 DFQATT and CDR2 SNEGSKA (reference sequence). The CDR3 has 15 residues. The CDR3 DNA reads TGCAGTGCCGTCCGGGCTAGCGGGAGCGATGAGACCCAGTACTTC. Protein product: CSAVRASGSDETQYF.